Listed below are T cell receptor beta chains from one sample, sequenced in a study of T cell repertoires in cytomegalovirus infection. MiXCR was run by TCRdb on the reads, yielding one entry per CDR3 protein. The table has just under 500,000 distinct CDR3 sequences, 25% to 35% seen once. These receptors' targets are unknown. This specimen consisted of cultured PBMCs, obtained from culture after CMV antigen stimulation. These receptors all stem from a human donor in good health (CMV status not recorded). Some clones in this sample may be carry-over from other donors' samples. CDR3s include the opening cysteine and the closing phenylalanine or tryptophan. The order of the fields is V gene, J gene, clone size, D gene, CDR3 DNA, CDR3 protein. The D gene is left open where the match is weak. Rows give clone size only sometimes, using once, few, many, or a class for an expanded clone.

V: TRBV7-3
J: TRBJ1-1
size: .
D: TRBD1
DNA: TGTGCCAGCAGCCCGTCAGGGGGGAAGGCTTTCTTT
CDR3: CASSPSGGKAFF

V: TRBV14
J: TRBJ1-6
size: once
D: .
DNA: TGTGCCAGCAGCCAAGAGTGGAGGTACTCACCCCTCCACTTT
CDR3: CASSQEWRYSPLHF

V: TRBV6-6
J: TRBJ2-3
size: .
D: TRBD1
DNA: TGTGCCAGCACCCTGGGACAGTCCACAGATACGCAGTATTTT
CDR3: CASTLGQSTDTQYF

V: TRBV27
J: TRBJ1-5
size: few
D: TRBD1
DNA: TGTGCCAGCAGTTCCACCGCCGGGACAGCTAATCAGCCCCAGCATTTT
CDR3: CASSSTAGTANQPQHF

V: TRBV6-6
J: TRBJ1-4
size: .
D: .
DNA: TGTGCCAGCAGTTACTCCAACGGAAGGAACGATGAAAAACTGTTTTTT
CDR3: CASSYSNGRNDEKLFF

V: TRBV12-5
J: TRBJ1-1
size: few
D: .
DNA: TGTGCTAGTGGTTTGGTACTGGCAGGGGAAGGCACTGAAGCTTTCTTT
CDR3: CASGLVLAGEGTEAFF

V: TRBV7-9
J: TRBJ1-1
size: few
D: TRBD1
DNA: TGTGCCAGCAGCCATAGAACAGGGGGGGATACTGAAGCTTTCTTT
CDR3: CASSHRTGGDTEAFF

V: TRBV6-2/TRBV6-3
J: TRBJ2-1
size: .
D: .
DNA: TGTGCCAGCAGTTCTCCTAGAACAGGGAGCTCCTACAATGAGCAGTTCTTC
CDR3: CASSSPRTGSSYNEQFF

V: TRBV5-4
J: TRBJ2-5
size: few
D: .
DNA: TGTGCCAGCAGCTTGGAGGGGCTGGAGGGAGAGACCCAGTACTTC
CDR3: CASSLEGLEGETQYF

V: TRBV12-3/TRBV12-4
J: TRBJ2-1
size: .
D: TRBD2
DNA: TGTGCCAGCAGTTCCGGGACTAGCGGGGGGGTGGAGCAGTTCTTC
CDR3: CASSSGTSGGVEQFF

V: TRBV4-1
J: TRBJ1-1
size: .
D: TRBD1
DNA: TGCGCCAGCAGCCCTGAGGGGACAGGGAAGACTGAAGCTTTCTTT
CDR3: CASSPEGTGKTEAFF

V: TRBV12-3/TRBV12-4
J: TRBJ1-2
size: few
D: .
DNA: TGTGCCAGCAGTTTTTACCTAAGGGGCTACACCTTC
CDR3: CASSFYLRGYTF

V: TRBV19
J: TRBJ1-2
size: many
D: .
DNA: .
CDR3: CASTSDLYGYTF

V: TRBV7-3
J: TRBJ2-1
size: .
D: TRBD1
DNA: TGTGCCAGCAGCTTAATTGGTGGACAGGGGAATGAGCAGTTCTTC
CDR3: CASSLIGGQGNEQFF

V: TRBV12-3/TRBV12-4
J: TRBJ1-1
size: few
D: TRBD1
DNA: TGTGCCAGCGGAAACAGGGGGCGAATGAACACTGAAGCTTTCTTT
CDR3: CASGNRGRMNTEAFF

V: TRBV6-2/TRBV6-3
J: TRBJ2-3
size: .
D: TRBD1
DNA: TGTGCCAGCAGCCACCAATTCGATGGACAGGGACAGTATTTT
CDR3: CASSHQFDGQGQYF

V: TRBV2
J: TRBJ2-2
size: .
D: TRBD2
DNA: TGTGCCAGCATACTAGCGCGGGAGAATCCCGGGGAGCTGTTTTTT
CDR3: CASILARENPGELFF

V: TRBV7-3
J: TRBJ2-1
size: few
D: .
DNA: TGTGCCAGCAGGTACATAGCGGATGAGCAGTTCTTC
CDR3: CASRYIADEQFF

V: TRBV7-9
J: TRBJ2-1
size: .
D: .
DNA: TGTGCCAGCAGCTTAGGCTACGGGGACAATGAGCAGTTCTTC
CDR3: CASSLGYGDNEQFF

V: TRBV4-3
J: TRBJ1-2
size: .
D: .
DNA: TGCGCCAGCAGCCCGCAACAGGCGGCCCTCTATGGCTACACCTTC
CDR3: CASSPQQAALYGYTF

V: TRBV5-6
J: TRBJ1-4
size: many
D: .
DNA: TGTGCCAGCGGGAACAGGAATAATGAAAAACTGTTTTTT
CDR3: CASGNRNNEKLFF

V: TRBV7-9
J: TRBJ2-6
size: few
D: .
DNA: TGTGCCAGCAGCTTAGTAGTCCGCGGGGCTGGGGCCAACGTCCTGACTTTC
CDR3: CASSLVVRGAGANVLTF

V: TRBV15
J: TRBJ1-5
size: .
D: .
DNA: TGTGCCACCAGCAGAGATAGGGAGGGCAATCAGCCCCAGCATTTT
CDR3: CATSRDREGNQPQHF

V: TRBV28
J: TRBJ2-7
size: .
D: .
DNA: TGTGCCACCAACGATGGGACCTACGAGCAGTACTTC
CDR3: CATNDGTYEQYF

V: TRBV7-6
J: TRBJ2-5
size: many
D: TRBD2
DNA: TGTGCCAGCAGCGGGGGACTAGCGGGAGTTGATCAAGAGACCCAGTACTTC
CDR3: CASSGGLAGVDQETQYF

V: TRBV27
J: TRBJ1-5
size: few
D: .
DNA: TGTGCCAGCAGTTCCCTACAAGAGTTTCAGCCCCAGCATTTT
CDR3: CASSSLQEFQPQHF

V: TRBV7-2
J: TRBJ1-1
size: .
D: TRBD1
DNA: TGTGCCAGCAGCTCGAACCGGGACAGAAGGCCACTGAACACTGAAGCTTTCTTT
CDR3: CASSSNRDRRPLNTEAFF

V: TRBV10-1
J: TRBJ2-2
size: .
D: TRBD2
DNA: TGCGCCAGCTTTGGAAGACTAGCGGGAAATACGAACACCGGGGAGCTGTTTTTT
CDR3: CASFGRLAGNTNTGELFF

V: TRBV15
J: TRBJ2-1
size: .
D: TRBD2
DNA: TGTGCCACCAGCAGAGATAATACAGACGGGGCTCTCCTGCGGGAGGTAGTGGGCGATGAGCAGTTCTTC
CDR3: CATSRDNTDGALLREVVGDEQFF

V: TRBV24-1
J: TRBJ2-5
size: few
D: .
DNA: TGTGCCACCAGTGATCCCGGACAGCAAGAGACCCAGTACTTC
CDR3: CATSDPGQQETQYF

V: TRBV7-2
J: TRBJ2-1
size: few
D: TRBD2
DNA: TGTGCCAGCAGCTTAAAAGCGGGACGGTCCTACAATGAGCAGTTCTTC
CDR3: CASSLKAGRSYNEQFF

V: TRBV7-2
J: TRBJ2-1
size: .
D: TRBD1
DNA: TGTGCCAGCAGCCAGATAAACCAGGGGGTTGAGCAGTTCTTC
CDR3: CASSQINQGVEQFF

V: TRBV27
J: TRBJ2-3
size: few
D: TRBD2
DNA: TGTGCCAGCAGTCCCGGACTAGCGGGACCCCGGGATACGCAGTATTTT
CDR3: CASSPGLAGPRDTQYF

V: TRBV20-1
J: TRBJ2-3
size: .
D: .
DNA: TGCAGTGCTCCCTCTAGTATTGCGCAGTATTTT
CDR3: CSAPSSIAQYF

V: TRBV6-2/TRBV6-3
J: TRBJ2-1
size: .
D: .
DNA: TGTGCCAGCAGCCTTCGACGGGGCACCTACAATGAGCAGTTCTTC
CDR3: CASSLRRGTYNEQFF

V: TRBV7-2
J: TRBJ2-7
size: few
D: TRBD2
DNA: TGTGCCAGCAGCTTAGAGGCTAGCGGGAGGGAGCAGTACTTC
CDR3: CASSLEASGREQYF

V: TRBV10-3
J: TRBJ2-1
size: .
D: .
DNA: TGTGCCATTCAGTTTCACTTGGGGGCCAACAATGAGCAGTTCTTC
CDR3: CAIQFHLGANNEQFF